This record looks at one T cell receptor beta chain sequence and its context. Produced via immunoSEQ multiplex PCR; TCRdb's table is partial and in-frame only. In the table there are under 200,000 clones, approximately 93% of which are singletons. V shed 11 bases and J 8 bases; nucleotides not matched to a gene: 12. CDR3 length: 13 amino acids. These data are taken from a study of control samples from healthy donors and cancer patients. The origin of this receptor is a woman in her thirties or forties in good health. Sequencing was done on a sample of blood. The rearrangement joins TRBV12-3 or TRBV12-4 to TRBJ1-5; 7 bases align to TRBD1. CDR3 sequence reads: CAGAGGPWEPQHF. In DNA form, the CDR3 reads TGTGCCGGGGCAGGGGGGCCGTGGGAGCCCCAGCATTTT.